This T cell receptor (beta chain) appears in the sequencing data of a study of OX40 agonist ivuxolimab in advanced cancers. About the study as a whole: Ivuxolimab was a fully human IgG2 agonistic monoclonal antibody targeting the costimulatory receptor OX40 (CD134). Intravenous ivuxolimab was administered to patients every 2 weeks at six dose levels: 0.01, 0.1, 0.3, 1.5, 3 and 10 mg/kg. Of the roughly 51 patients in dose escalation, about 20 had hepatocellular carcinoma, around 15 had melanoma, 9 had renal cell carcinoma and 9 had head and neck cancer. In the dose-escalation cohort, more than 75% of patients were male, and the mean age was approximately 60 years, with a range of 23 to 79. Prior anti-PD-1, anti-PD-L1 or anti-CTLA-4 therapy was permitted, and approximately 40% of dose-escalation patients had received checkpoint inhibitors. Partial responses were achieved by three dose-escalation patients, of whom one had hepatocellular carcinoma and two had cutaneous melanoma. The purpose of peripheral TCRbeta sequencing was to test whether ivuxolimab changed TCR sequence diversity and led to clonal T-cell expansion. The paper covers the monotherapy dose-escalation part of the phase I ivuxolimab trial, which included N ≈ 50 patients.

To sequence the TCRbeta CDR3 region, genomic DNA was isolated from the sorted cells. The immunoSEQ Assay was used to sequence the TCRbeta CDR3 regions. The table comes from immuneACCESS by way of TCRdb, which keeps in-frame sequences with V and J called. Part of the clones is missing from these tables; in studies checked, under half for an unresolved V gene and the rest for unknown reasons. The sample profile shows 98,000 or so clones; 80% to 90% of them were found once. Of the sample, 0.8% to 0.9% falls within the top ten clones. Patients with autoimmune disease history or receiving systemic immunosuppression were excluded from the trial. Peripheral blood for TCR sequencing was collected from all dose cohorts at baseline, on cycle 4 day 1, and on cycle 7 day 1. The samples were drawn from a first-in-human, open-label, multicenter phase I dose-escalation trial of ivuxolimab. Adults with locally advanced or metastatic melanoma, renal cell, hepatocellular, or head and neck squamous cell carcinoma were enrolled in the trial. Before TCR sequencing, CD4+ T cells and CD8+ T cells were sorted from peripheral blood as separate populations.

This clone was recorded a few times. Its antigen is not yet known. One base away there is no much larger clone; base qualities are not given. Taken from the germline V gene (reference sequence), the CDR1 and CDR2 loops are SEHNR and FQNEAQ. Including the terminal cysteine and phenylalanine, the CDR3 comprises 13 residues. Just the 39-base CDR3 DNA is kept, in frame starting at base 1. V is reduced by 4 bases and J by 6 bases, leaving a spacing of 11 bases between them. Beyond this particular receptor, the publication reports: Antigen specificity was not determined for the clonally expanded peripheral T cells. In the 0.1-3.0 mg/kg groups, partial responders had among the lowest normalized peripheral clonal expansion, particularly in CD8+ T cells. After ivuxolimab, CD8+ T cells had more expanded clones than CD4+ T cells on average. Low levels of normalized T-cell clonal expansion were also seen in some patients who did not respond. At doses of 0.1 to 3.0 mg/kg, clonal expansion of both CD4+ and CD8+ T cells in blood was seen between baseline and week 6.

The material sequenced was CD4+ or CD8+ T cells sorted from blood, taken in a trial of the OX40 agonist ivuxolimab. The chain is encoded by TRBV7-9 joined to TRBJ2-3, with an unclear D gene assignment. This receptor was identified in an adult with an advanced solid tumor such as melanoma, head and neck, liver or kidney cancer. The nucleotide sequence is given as TGTGCCAGCAGCTCCGACTTTTCGGATACGCAGTATTTT. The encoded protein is CASSSDFSDTQYF.